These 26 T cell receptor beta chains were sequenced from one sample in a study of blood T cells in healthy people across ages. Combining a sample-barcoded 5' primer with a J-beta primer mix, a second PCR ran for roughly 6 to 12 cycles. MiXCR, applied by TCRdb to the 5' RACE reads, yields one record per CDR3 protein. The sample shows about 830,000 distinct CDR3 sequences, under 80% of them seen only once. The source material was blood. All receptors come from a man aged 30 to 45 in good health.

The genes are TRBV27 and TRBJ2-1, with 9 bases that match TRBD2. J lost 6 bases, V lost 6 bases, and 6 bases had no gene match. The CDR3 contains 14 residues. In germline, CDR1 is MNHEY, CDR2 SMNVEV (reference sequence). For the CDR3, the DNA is TGTGCCAGCAGAGCGGGCGGGGGGGTCAATGAGCAGTTCTTC. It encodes CASRAGGGVNEQFF.

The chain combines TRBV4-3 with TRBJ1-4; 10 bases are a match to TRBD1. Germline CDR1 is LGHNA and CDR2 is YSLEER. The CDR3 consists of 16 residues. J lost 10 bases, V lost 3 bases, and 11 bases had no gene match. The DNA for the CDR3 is TGCGCCAGCAGCCAGGACCTCGGGACAGGGGAAAGAAAACTGTTTTTT. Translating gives CASSQDLGTGERKLFF.

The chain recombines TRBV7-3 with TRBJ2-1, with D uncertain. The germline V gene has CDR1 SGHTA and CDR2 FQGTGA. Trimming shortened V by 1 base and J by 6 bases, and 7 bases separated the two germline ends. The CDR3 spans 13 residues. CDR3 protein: CASSLRLSNEQFF. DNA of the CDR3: TGTGCCAGCAGCTTAAGACTCAGCAATGAGCAGTTCTTC.

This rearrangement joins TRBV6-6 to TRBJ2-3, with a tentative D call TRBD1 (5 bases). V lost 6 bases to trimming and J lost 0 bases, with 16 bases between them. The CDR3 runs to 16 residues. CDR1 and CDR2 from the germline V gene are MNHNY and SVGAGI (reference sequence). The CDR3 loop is CASRTNSGLSTDTQYF. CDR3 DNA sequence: TGTGCCAGCAGGACCAACTCAGGGCTGAGCACAGATACGCAGTATTTT.

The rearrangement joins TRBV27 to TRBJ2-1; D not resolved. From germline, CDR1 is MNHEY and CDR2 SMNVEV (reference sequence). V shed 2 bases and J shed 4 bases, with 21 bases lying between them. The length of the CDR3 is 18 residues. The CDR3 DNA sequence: TGTGCCAGCAGTTTAATTTTCGACTTCTCCTCCAGTTACAATGAGCAGTTCTTC. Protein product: CASSLIFDFSSSYNEQFF.

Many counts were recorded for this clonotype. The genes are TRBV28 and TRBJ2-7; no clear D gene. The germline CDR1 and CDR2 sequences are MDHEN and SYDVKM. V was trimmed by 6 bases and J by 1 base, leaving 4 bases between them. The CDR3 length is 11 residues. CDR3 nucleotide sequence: TGTGCCAGCAGGGGATCCTACGAGCAGTACTTC. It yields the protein CASRGSYEQYF.

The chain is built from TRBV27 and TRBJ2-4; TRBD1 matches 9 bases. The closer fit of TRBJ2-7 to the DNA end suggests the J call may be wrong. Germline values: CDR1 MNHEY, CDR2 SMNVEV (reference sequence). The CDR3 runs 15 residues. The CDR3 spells CASSPGTGFRYEQYF. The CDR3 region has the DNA TGTGCCAGCAGTCCCGGGACAGGGTTTAGGTACGAGCAGTACTTC.

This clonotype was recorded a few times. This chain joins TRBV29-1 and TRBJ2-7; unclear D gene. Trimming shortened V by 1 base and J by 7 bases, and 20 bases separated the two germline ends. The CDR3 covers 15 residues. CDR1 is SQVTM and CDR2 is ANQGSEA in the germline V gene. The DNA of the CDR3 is TGCAGCGTTGAAGGAAACGAGGTCGCCTACAATGAGCAGTACTTC. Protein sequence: CSVEGNEVAYNEQYF.

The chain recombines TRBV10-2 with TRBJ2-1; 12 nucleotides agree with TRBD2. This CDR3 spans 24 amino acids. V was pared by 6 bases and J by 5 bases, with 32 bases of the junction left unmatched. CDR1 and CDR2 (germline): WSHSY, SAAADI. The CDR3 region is CASSHSGLAGPPHPWAPLHNEQFF. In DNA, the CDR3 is TGCGCCAGCAGCCATTCTGGACTAGCGGGACCCCCACACCCTTGGGCCCCACTACACAATGAGCAGTTCTTC.

The CDR3 here is CASSQEDAVNEQFF. The CDR3 bases are TGTGCCAGCAGCCAAGAAGACGCAGTCAATGAGCAGTTCTTC. The chain couples TRBV4-2 to TRBJ2-1; no clear D. This CDR3 comprises 14 residues. The germline CDR1 and CDR2 sequences are LGHNA and YNFKEQ. The V end was cut by 0 bases, the J end by 6 bases, with 9 bases between.

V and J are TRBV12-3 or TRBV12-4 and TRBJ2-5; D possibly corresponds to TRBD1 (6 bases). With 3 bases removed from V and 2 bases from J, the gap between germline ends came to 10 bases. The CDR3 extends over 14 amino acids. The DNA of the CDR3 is TGTGCCAGCAGTTTCACGACAGGTCAAGAGACCCAGTACTTC. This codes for CASSFTTGQETQYF.

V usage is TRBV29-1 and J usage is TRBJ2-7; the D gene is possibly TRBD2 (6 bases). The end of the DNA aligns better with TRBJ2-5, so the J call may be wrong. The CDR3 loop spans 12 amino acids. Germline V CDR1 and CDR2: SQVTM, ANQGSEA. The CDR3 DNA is TGCAGCGCACCGACTAGTTGGGAGACCCAGTACTTC. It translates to CSAPTSWETQYF.

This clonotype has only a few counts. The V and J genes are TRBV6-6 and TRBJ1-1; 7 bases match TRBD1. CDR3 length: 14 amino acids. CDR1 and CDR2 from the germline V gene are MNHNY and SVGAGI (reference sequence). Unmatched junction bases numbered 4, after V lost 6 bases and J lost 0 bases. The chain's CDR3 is CASRLTGLNTEAFF. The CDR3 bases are TGTGCCAGCAGATTGACAGGGCTGAACACTGAAGCTTTCTTT.

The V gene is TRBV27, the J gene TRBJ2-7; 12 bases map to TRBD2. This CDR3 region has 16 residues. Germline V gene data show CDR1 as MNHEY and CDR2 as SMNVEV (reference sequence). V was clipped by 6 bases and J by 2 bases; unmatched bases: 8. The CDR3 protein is CASSQGLAGSAYEQYF. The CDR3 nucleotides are TGTGCCAGCAGCCAAGGACTAGCGGGGTCCGCCTACGAGCAGTACTTC.

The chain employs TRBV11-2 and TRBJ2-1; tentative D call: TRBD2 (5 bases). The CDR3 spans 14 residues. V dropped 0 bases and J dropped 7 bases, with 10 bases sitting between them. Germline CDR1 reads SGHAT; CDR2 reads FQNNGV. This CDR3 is CASSLEVRGNEQFF. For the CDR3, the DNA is TGTGCCAGCAGCTTAGAAGTAAGAGGGAATGAGCAGTTCTTC.

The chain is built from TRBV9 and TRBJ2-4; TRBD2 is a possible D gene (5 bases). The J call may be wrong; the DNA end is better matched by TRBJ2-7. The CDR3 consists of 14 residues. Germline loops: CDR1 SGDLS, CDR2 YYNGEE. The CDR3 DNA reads TGTGCCAGCAGCGTAGGAGGGTCGGGGTACGAGCAGTACTTC. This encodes CASSVGGSGYEQYF.

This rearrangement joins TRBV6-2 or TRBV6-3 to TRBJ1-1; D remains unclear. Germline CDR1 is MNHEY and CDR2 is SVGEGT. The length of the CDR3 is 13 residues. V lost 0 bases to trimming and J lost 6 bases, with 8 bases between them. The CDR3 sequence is CASSYSIRAEAFF. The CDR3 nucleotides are TGTGCCAGCAGTTACTCGATAAGGGCTGAAGCTTTCTTT.

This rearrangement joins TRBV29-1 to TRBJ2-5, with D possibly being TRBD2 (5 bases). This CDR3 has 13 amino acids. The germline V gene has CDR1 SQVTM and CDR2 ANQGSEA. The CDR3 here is CTAGRTYYNEQYF. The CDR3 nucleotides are TGCACCGCCGGACGGACTTATTACAATGAGCAGTACTTC.

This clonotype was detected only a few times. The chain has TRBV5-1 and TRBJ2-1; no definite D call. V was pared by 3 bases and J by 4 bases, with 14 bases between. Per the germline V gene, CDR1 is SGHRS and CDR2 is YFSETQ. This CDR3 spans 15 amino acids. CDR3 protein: CASSSDVALYNEQFF. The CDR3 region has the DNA TGCGCCAGCAGCTCGGACGTAGCCCTTTACAATGAGCAGTTCTTC.

The chain's CDR3 is CASSFRGQGNYGYTF. In DNA form, the CDR3 reads TGTGCCAGCAGTTTTAGAGGACAGGGAAACTATGGCTACACCTTC. This sequence joins TRBV27 and TRBJ1-2, with 8 bases matching TRBD1. V dropped 3 bases and J dropped 2; count of bases not matched to a gene: 5. Germline CDR1 reads MNHEY; CDR2 reads SMNVEV (reference sequence). This CDR3 spans 15 amino acids.

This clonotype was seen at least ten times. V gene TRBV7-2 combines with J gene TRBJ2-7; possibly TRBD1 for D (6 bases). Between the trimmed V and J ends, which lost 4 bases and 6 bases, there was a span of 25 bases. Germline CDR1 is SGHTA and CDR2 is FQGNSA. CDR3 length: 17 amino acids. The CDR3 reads CASSSIFQGSGQVEQYF. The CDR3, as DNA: TGTGCCAGCAGCTCCATATTCCAGGGGTCAGGTCAAGTCGAGCAGTACTTC. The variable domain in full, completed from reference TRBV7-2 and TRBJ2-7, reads GAGVSQSPSNKVTEKGKDVELRCDPISGHTALYWYRQSLGQGLEFLIYFQGNSAPDKSGLPSDRFSAERTGGSVSTLTIQRTQQEDSAVYLCASSSIFQGSGQVEQYFGPGTRLTVT.

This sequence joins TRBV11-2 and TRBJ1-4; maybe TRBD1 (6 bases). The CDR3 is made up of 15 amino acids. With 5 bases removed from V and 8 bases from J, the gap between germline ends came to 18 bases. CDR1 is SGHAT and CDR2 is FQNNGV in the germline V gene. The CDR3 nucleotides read TGTGCCAGCAGCATACTCAGGACAGTAAACGAAAAACTGTTTTTT. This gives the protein CASSILRTVNEKLFF. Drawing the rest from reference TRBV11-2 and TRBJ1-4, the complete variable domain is EAGVAQSPRYKIIEKRQSVAFWCNPISGHATLYWYQQILGQGPKLLIQFQNNGVVDDSQLPKDRFSAERLKGVDSTLKIQPAKLEDSAVYLCASSILRTVNEKLFFGSGTQLSVL.

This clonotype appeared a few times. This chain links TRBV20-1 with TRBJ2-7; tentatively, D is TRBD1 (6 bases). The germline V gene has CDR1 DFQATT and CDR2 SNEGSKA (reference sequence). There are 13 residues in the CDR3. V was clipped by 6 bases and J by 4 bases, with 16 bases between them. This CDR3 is CSAEQGRGYEQYF. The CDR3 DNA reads TGCAGTGCCGAACAGGGACGCGGGTACGAGCAGTACTTC.

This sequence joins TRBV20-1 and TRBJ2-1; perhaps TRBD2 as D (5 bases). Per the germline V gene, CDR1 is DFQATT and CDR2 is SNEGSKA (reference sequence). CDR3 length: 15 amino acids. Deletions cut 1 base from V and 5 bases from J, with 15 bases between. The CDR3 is CSARANGKDDNEQFF. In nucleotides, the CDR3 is TGCAGTGCTAGAGCGAACGGGAAGGACGACAATGAGCAGTTCTTC.

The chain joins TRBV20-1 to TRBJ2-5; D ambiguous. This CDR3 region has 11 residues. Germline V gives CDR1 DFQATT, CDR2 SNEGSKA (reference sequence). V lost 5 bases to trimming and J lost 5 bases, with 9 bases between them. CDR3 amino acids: CSAPHMETQYF. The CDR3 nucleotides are TGCAGTGCTCCCCACATGGAGACCCAGTACTTC.

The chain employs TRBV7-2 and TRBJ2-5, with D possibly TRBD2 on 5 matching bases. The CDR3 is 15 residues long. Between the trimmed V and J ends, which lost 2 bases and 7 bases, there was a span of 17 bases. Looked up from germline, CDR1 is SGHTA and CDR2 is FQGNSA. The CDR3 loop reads CASSLRWLAGGTQYF. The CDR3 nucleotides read TGTGCCAGCAGCTTAAGGTGGCTAGCTGGAGGGACCCAGTACTTC.